The 14 T cell receptor beta chains listed next were all sequenced from one sample in a study of Ad26.COV2.S vaccination and SARS-CoV-2 variants. Treatment denoted: around 19 received Ad26.COV2.S at low or high dose, single or two shots; several received placebo; per-sample allocation not given. Vaccine and placebo recipients were sampled on day 63 after the first injection. The repertoire was sequenced with immunoSEQ multiplex PCR; TCRdb's copy has only in-frame clones and lacks some. The data contain approximately 410,000 clones, roughly 90% of them singletons. Sequencing was performed on peripheral blood, taken in a trial of Ad26.COV2.S vaccine versus placebo. All receptors derive from a person aged 18 to 59 who received the Ad26.COV2.S COVID-19 vaccine or a placebo.

The chain carries TRBV6-6 and TRBJ2-7, with a possible D match to TRBD1 (6 bases). Germline values: CDR1 MNHNY, CDR2 SVGAGI (reference sequence). The CDR3 has 18 amino acids. The V end lost 5 bases, the J end lost 0 bases, and 23 bases lay between the germline ends. The CDR3 sequence: CASSPLGSGHINSYEQYF. In DNA form, the CDR3 reads TGTGCCAGCAGTCCCTTAGGGTCGGGACATATAAACTCCTACGAGCAGTACTTC.

About this clone itself: Within the sample, other DNA sequences also encode this same CDR3. The V gene is TRBV27, the J gene TRBJ1-5; a possible D gene is TRBD1 (6 bases). The germline V and J ends were trimmed by 8 bases and 1 base, with 12 bases remaining between them. Germline CDR1 MNHEY, CDR2 SMNVEV (reference sequence). CDR3 length: 14 amino acids. The CDR3 DNA is TGTGCCAGCTCGTTACAGGGCAGCAATCAGCCCCAGCATTTT. Its protein is CASSLQGSNQPQHF.

The V call is TRBV19, the J call TRBJ2-4; 9 bases line up with TRBD1. Trimming at V came to 4 bases and at J to 2 bases, leaving 6 bases not matched to a gene. The CDR3 is made up of 16 amino acids. Germline V gene lookup returns CDR1 LNHDA and CDR2 SQIVND (reference sequence). CDR3 amino acids: CASSTRQGGTKNIQYF. The CDR3 DNA reads as TGTGCCAGTAGTACCCGACAGGGGGGGACCAAAAACATTCAGTACTTC. Full variable domain (missing parts from reference TRBV19 and TRBJ2-4): DGGITQSPKYLFRKEGQNVTLSCEQNLNHDAMYWYRQDPGQGLRLIYYSQIVNDFQKGDIAEGYSVSREKKESFPLTVTSAQKNPTAFYLCASSTRQGGTKNIQYFGAGTRLSVL.

The CDR3 here is CASSLALTVNEQFF. The CDR3, as DNA: TGTGCCAGCAGCTTAGCCCTGACAGTAAATGAGCAGTTCTTC. V usage is TRBV11-2 and J usage is TRBJ2-1; perhaps TRBD1 as D (5 bases). CDR1 and CDR2 from the germline V gene are SGHAT and FQNNGV. V dropped 1 base and J dropped 7 bases, with 11 bases sitting between them. This CDR3 spans 14 amino acids.

The gene calls are TRBV7-2 and TRBJ2-1, with D unclear. Germline V gene data show CDR1 as SGHTA and CDR2 as FQGNSA. The germline V and J ends were trimmed by 1 base and 11 bases, with 3 bases remaining between them. CDR3 length: 10 residues. As DNA, the CDR3 is TGTGCCAGCAGCTTAGAAAAGCAGTTCTTC. This encodes CASSLEKQFF.

The chain is built from TRBV7-9 and TRBJ2-1, with D uncertain. Per germline, CDR1 SEHNR and CDR2 FQNEAQ (reference sequence). The CDR3 runs to 13 residues. Trimming cost V 1 base and J 8 bases, with 9 bases left between them. The CDR3 DNA reads as TGTGCCAGCAGCTTAGGTAGTTCGCATGAGCAGTTCTTC. The encoded protein is CASSLGSSHEQFF.

This rearrangement joins TRBV5-6 to TRBJ1-6; D may be TRBD1 (5 bases). V lost 4 bases and J 9 bases, leaving 14 bases between the germline ends. The CDR3 is 14 residues long. Per germline, CDR1 SGHDT and CDR2 YYEEEE. The CDR3 bases are TGTGCCAGCAGCCGGACACTACCAGGTTCACCCCTCCACTTT. Translating it yields CASSRTLPGSPLHF.

Only a few counts were recorded for this clone. CDR3 coding DNA: TGCGCCAGCAGCTTGGGACTAGCGCAAGAGACCCAGTACTTC. This sequence encodes CASSLGLAQETQYF. V is TRBV5-1 and J is TRBJ2-5; 8 nucleotides agree with TRBD2. Germline V gene sequence: CDR1 SGHRS, CDR2 YFSETQ. Germline trimming cut 0 bases from V and 2 bases from J; bases unmatched to any gene: 0. This CDR3 is 14 amino acids long.

CDR3 residues: CASSSKTSGAYEQYF. In DNA, the CDR3 is TGTGCCAGCAGCTCTAAGACTAGCGGGGCCTACGAGCAGTACTTC. The chain carries TRBV5-4 and TRBJ2-7; 11 bases match TRBD2. V lost 3 bases to trimming and J lost 2 bases; unmatched junction nucleotides: 4. The length of the CDR3 is 15 residues. The V gene's germline CDR1 is SGHNT and CDR2 YYREEE (reference sequence).

The V gene is TRBV19, the J gene TRBJ2-7; 10 nucleotides agree with TRBD1. Germline CDR1 is LNHDA and CDR2 is SQIVND (reference sequence). This CDR3 region has 15 residues. V was pared by 4 bases and J by 6 bases, with 9 bases of the junction left unmatched. The CDR3 region has the DNA TGTGCCAGTAGTACCTCCGGGACAGGGGTGTTCGAGCAGTACTTC. It codes for CASSTSGTGVFEQYF.

This clone was recorded once. In DNA, the CDR3 is TGCGCCAGCAGCCACCCGTCCGCGGGGGGGCCAGATACGCAGTATTTT. It encodes CASSHPSAGGPDTQYF. The V and J genes are TRBV4-1 and TRBJ2-3; 9 bases map to TRBD2. Looked up from germline, CDR1 is MGHRA and CDR2 is YSYEKL. Trimming took 3 bases from V and 4 from J; bases not matched to a gene: 8. The CDR3 has 16 amino acids.

CDR3 nucleotide sequence: TGTGCCAGTAGTCTGGGACAGGGGGGAACACCCCTCCACTTT. Its protein is CASSLGQGGTPLHF. The chain recombines TRBV19 with TRBJ1-6; 11 bases line up with TRBD1. The CDR3 sequence is 14 residues long. Germline CDR1 LNHDA, CDR2 SQIVND (reference sequence). J was trimmed by 11 bases and V by 5 bases; bases with no gene match: 5.

The V call is TRBV19, the J call TRBJ2-7; 10 bases are shared with TRBD1. Germline V gene lookup returns CDR1 LNHDA and CDR2 SQIVND (reference sequence). The length of the CDR3 is 13 residues. The V gene end was trimmed by 8 bases and the J gene end by 0 bases; junction bases not matched to a gene: 1. CDR3 DNA sequence: TGTGCCAGTGGACAGGGGGTCTCCTACGAGCAGTACTTC. Its translation: CASGQGVSYEQYF.

The chain combines TRBV7-3 with TRBJ2-7; 9 bases line up with TRBD2. Germline CDR1 reads SGHTA; CDR2 reads FQGTGA. V dropped 5 bases and J dropped 5; count of bases not matched to a gene: 10. This CDR3 region has 15 residues. The CDR3 DNA reads TGTGCCAGCAGCCCCATTGGGACTAGCAGCCACGAGCAGTACTTC. Translating it yields CASSPIGTSSHEQYF.